Below are 4 T cell receptor beta chains sequenced from a single sample in a study of identical twins. TCRdb itself ran the 5' RACE reads through MiXCR, one entry per CDR3 protein. The sample has about 470,000 distinct CDR3 sequences; 24% are singletons. These data also formed part of another study, on T cells expressing NK-cell markers.

What was sequenced was CD4+ T cells sorted from blood. The receptors shown here come from a woman between 18 and 29 years old in good health.

This rearrangement joins TRBV9 to TRBJ2-3, with D hard to call. The CDR3 has 12 residues. The V gene's germline CDR1 is SGDLS and CDR2 YYNGEE. V lost 1 base to trimming and J lost 3 bases, with 3 bases between them. The CDR3 DNA is TGTGCCAGCAGCGTAAAGACAGATACGCAGTATTTT. This codes for CASSVKTDTQYF. The full variable domain, with the rest looked up from reference TRBV9 and TRBJ2-3, is DSGVTQTPKHLITATGQRVTLRCSPRSGDLSVYWYQQSLDQGLQFLIQYYNGEERAKGNILERFSAQQFPDLHSELNLSSLELGDSALYFCASSVKTDTQYFGPGTRLTVL.

The chain links TRBV25-1 to TRBJ2-7, with D unresolved. CDR1 is MGHDK and CDR2 is SYGVNS in the germline V gene. The V end lost 4 bases, the J end lost 4 bases, and 8 bases lay between the germline ends. The length of the CDR3 is 12 residues. The CDR3 sequence: CASSASAYEQYF. For the CDR3, the DNA is TGTGCCAGCAGTGCGTCAGCTTACGAGCAGTACTTC.

The rearrangement joins TRBV20-1 to TRBJ2-5; 10 positions match TRBD2. The V gene end was trimmed by 5 bases and the J gene end by 5 bases; junction bases not matched to a gene: 11. The CDR3 is 15 residues long. CDR1 DFQATT and CDR2 SNEGSKA come from the germline V gene (reference sequence). The CDR3 reads CSAFRSGRAPETQYF. CDR3 bases: TGCAGTGCTTTCCGAAGCGGGAGGGCCCCTGAGACCCAGTACTTC.

This clonotype was seen a handful of times. The rearrangement joins TRBV2 to TRBJ2-3; D uncertain. The germline gives CDR1 SNHLY, CDR2 FYNNEI. The CDR3 runs to 14 residues. The CDR3 coding sequence is TGTGCTACCCAAGGGCGACTTAGCACAGATACGCAGTATTTT. Translating it yields CATQGRLSTDTQYF.